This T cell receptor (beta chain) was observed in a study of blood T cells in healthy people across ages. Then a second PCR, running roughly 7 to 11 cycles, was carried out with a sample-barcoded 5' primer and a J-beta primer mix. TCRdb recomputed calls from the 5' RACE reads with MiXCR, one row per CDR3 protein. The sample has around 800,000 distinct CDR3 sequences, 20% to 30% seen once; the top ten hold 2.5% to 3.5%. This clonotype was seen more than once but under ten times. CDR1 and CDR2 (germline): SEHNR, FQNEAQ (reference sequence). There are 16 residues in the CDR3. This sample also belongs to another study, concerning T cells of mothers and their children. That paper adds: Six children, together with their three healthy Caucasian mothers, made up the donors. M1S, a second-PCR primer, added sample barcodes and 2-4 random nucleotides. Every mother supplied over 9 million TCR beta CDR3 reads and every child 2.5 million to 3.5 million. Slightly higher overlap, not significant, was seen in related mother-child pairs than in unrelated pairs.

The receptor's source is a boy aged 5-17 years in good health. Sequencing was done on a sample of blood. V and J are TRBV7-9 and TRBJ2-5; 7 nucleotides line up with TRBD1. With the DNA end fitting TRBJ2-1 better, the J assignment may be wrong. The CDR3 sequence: CASSLTTGRGGNEQFF. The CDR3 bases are TGTGCCAGCAGCCTCACGACAGGGAGAGGCGGCAATGAGCAGTTCTTC.